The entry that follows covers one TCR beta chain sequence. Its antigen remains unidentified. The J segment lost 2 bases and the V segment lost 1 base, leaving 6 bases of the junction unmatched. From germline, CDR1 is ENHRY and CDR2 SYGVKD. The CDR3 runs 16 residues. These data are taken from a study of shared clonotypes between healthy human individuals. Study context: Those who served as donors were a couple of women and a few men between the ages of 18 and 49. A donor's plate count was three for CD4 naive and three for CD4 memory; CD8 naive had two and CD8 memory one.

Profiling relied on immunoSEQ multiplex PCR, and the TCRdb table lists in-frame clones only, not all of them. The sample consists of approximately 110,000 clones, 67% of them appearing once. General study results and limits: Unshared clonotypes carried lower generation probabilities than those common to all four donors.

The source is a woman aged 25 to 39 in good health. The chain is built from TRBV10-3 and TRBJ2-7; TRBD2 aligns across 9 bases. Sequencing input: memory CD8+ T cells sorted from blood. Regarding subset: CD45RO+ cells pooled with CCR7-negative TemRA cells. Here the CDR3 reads CAISELGRGRAYEQYF. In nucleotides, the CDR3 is TGTGCCATCAGTGAGTTGGGGCGCGGGAGGGCCTACGAGCAGTACTTC.